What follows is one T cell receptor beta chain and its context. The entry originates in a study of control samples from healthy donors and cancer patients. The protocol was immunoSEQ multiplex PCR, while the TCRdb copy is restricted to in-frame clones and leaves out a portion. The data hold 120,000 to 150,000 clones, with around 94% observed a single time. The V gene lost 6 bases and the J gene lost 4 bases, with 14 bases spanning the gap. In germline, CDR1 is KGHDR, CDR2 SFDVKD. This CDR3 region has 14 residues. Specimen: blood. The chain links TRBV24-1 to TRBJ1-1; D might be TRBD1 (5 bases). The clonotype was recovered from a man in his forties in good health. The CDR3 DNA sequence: TGTGCCACCAGTCCCAATGGGGGAATCACTGAAGCTTTCTTT. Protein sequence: CATSPNGGITEAFF.